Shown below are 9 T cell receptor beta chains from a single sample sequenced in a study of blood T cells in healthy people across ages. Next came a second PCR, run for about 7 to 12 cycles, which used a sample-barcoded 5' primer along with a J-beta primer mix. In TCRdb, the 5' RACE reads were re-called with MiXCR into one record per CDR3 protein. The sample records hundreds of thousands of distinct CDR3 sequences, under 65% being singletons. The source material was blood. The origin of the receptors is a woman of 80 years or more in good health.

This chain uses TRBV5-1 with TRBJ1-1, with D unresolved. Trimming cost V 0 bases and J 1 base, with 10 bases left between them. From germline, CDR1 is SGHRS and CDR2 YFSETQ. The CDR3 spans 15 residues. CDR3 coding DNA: TGCGCCAGCAGCTTGGAGGCGCACGAGAACACTGAAGCTTTCTTT. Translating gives CASSLEAHENTEAFF.

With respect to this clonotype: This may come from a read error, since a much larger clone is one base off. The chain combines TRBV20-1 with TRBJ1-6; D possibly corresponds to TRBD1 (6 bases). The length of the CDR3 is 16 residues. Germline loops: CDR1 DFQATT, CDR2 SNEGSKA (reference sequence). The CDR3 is CSAPRQAPTRNSSLHF. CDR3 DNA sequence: TGCAGTGCTCCCCGACAGGCCCCTACAAGAAATTCATCCCTCCACTTT.

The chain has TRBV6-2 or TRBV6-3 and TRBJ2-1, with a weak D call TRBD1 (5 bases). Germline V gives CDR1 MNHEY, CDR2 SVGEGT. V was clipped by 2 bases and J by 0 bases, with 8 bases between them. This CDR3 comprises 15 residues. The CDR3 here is CASSYRGPSYNEQFF. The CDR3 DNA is TGTGCCAGCAGTTACAGGGGTCCCTCCTACAATGAGCAGTTCTTC.

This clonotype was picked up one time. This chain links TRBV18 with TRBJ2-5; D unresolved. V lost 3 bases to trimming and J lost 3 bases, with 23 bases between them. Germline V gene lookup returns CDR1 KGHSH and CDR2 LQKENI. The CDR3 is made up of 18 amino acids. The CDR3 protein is CASSPERAGPSAEETQYF. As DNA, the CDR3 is TGTGCCAGCTCACCTGAACGAGCCGGGCCCTCAGCCGAAGAGACCCAGTACTTC.

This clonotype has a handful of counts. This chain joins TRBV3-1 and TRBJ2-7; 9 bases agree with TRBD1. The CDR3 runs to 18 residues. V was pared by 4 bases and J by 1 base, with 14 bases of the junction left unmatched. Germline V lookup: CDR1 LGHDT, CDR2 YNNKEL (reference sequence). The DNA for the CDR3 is TGTGCCAGCAGCCGCGGAATCCCGGGACAGGGCGGTTCCTACGAGCAGTACTTC. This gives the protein CASSRGIPGQGGSYEQYF.

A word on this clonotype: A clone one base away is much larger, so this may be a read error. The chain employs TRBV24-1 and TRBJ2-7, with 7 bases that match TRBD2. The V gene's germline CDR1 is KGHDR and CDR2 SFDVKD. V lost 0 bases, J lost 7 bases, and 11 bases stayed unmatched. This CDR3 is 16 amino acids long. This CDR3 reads CATSDLQSGMHNEQYF. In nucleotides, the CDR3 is TGTGCCACCAGTGATTTGCAAAGCGGGATGCACAATGAGCAGTACTTC.

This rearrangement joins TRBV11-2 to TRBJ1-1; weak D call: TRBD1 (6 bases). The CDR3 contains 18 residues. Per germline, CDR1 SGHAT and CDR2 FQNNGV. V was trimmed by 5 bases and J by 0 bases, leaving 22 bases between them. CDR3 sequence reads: CASSPAPLGQGMNTEAFF. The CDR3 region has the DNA TGTGCCAGCAGCCCGGCCCCACTGGGGCAGGGGATGAACACTGAAGCTTTCTTT.

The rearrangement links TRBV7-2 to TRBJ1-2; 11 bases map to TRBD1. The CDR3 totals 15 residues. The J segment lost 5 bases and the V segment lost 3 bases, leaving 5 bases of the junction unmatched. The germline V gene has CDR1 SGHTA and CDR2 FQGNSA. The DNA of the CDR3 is TGTGCCAGCAGCTTGGGGGGACAGGGGGAATATGGCTACACCTTC. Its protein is CASSLGGQGEYGYTF.

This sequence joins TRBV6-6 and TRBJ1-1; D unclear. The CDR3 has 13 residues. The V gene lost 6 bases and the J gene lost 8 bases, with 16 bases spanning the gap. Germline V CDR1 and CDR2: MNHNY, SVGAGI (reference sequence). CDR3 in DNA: TGTGCCAGCAGCCAAGTCAAAGGTTCAGAAGCTTTCTTT. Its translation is CASSQVKGSEAFF.